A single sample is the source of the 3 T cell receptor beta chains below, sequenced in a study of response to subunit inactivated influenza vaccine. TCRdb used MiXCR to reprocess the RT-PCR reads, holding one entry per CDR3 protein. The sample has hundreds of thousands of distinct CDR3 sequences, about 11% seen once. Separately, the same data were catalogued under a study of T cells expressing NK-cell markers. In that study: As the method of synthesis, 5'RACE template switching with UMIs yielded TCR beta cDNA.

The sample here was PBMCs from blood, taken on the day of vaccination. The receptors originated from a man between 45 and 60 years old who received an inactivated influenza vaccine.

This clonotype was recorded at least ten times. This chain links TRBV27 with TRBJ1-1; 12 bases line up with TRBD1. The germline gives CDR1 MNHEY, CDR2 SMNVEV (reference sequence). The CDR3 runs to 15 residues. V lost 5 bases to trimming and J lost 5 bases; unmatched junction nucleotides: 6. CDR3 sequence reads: CASSGGTGGGTEAFF. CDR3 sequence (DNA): TGTGCCAGCAGTGGGGGGACAGGGGGCGGAACTGAAGCTTTCTTT.

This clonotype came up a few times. CDR3 loop: CASSVSGRFTDTQYF. The CDR3 DNA reads as TGTGCCAGCAGCGTTAGCGGGAGGTTCACAGATACGCAGTATTTT. The gene calls are TRBV9 and TRBJ2-3; 10 nucleotides agree with TRBD2. With V trimmed by 2 bases and J by 2 bases, 2 bases remained unmatched. Germline V gene data show CDR1 as SGDLS and CDR2 as YYNGEE. This CDR3 contains 15 residues.

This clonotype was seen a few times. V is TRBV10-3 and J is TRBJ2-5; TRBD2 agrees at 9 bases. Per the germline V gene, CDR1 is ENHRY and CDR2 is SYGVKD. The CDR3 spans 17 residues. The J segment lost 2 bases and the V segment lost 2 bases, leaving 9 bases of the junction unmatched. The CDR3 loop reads CAISETTSGAQQETQYF. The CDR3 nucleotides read TGTGCCATCAGTGAGACGACTAGCGGTGCACAACAAGAGACCCAGTACTTC.